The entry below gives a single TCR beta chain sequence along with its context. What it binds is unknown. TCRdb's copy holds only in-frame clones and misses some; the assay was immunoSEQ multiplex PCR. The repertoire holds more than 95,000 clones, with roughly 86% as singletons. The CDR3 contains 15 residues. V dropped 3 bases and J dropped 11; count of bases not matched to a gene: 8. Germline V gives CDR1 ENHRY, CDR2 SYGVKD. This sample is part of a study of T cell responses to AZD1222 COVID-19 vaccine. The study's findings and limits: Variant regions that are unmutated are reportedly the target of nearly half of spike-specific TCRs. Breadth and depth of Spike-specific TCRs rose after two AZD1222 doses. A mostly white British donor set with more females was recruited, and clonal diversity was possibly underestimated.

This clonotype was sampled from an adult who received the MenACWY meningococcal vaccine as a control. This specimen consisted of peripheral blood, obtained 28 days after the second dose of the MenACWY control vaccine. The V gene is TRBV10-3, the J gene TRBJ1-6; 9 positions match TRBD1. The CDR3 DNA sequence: TGTGCCATCAGTGATTTCGACAGGGGGAAAGCACCCCTCCACTTT. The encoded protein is CAISDFDRGKAPLHF.